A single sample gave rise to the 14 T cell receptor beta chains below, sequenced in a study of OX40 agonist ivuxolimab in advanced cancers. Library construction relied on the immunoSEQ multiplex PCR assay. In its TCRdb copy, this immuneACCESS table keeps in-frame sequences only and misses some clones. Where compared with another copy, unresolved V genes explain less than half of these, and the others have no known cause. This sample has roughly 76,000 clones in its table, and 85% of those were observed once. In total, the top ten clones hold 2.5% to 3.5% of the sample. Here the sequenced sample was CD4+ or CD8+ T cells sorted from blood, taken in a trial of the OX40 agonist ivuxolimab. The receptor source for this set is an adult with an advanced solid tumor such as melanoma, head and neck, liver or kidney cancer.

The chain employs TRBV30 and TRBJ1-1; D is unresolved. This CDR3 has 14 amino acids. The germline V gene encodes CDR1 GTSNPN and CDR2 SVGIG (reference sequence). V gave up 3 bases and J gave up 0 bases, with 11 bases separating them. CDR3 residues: CAWSAGRMNTEAFF. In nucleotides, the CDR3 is TGTGCCTGGAGCGCCGGAAGGATGAACACTGAAGCTTTCTTT.

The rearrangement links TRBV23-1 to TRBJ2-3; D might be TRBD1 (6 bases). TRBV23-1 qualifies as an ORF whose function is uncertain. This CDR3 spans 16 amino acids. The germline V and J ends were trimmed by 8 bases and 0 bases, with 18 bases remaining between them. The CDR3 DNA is TGCGCCAGCTTAGACGTACGGACAGTTAGCACAGATACGCAGTATTTT. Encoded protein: CASLDVRTVSTDTQYF.

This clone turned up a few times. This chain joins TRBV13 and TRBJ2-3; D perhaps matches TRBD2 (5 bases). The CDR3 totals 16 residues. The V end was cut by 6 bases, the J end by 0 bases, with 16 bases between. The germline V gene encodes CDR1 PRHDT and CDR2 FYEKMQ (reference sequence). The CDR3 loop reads CASSRPGGTSTDTQYF. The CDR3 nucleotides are TGTGCCAGCAGTCGGCCCGGAGGCACTAGCACAGATACGCAGTATTTT. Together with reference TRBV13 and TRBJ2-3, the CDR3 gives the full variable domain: AAGVIQSPRHLIKEKRETATLKCYPIPRHDTVYWYQQGPGQDPQFLISFYEKMQSDKGSIPDRFSAQQFSDYHSELNMSSLELGDSALYFCASSRPGGTSTDTQYFGPGTRLTVL.

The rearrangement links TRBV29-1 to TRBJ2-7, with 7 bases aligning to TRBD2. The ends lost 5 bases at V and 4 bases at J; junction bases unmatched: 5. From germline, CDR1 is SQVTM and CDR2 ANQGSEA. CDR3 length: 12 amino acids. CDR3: CSVLWGGYEQYF. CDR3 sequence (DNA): TGCAGCGTTCTATGGGGAGGGTACGAGCAGTACTTC.

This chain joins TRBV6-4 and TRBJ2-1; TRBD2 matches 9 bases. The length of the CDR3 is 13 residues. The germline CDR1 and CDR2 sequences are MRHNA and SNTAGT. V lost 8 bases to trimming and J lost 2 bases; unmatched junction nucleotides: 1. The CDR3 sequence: CASSSGTYNEQFF. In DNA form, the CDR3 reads TGTGCCAGCTCTAGCGGGACCTACAATGAGCAGTTCTTC.

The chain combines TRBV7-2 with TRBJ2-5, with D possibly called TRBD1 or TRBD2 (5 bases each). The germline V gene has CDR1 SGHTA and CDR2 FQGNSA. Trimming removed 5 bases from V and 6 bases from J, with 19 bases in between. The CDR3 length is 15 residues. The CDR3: CASSPEGRVGQTQYF. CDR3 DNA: TGTGCCAGCAGCCCCGAAGGCAGGGTGGGACAGACCCAGTACTTC.

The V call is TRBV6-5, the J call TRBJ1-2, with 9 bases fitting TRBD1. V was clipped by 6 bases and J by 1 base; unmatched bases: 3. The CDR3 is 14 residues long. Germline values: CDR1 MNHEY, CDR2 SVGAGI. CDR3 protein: CASRWTGVNYGYTF. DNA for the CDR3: TGTGCCAGCAGGTGGACAGGGGTTAACTATGGCTACACCTTC.

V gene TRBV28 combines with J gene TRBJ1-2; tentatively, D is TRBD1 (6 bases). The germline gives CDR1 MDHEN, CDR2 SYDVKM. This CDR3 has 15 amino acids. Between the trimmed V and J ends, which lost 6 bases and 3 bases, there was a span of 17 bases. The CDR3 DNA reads TGTGCCAGCAGGGCTGAAGGGGGTCCGCACTATGGCTACACCTTC. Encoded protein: CASRAEGGPHYGYTF.

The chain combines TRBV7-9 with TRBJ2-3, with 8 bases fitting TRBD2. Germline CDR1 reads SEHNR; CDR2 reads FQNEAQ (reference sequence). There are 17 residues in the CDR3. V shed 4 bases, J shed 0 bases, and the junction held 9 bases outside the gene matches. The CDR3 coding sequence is TGTGCCAGCAGCTCCCAACGGGCTAGCGGGAGCACAGATACGCAGTATTTT. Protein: CASSSQRASGSTDTQYF.

The CDR3 protein is CASSLMASGREGGYNEQFF. The CDR3 region has the DNA TGTGCCAGCAGTTTAATGGCTAGCGGGAGGGAAGGGGGATACAATGAGCAGTTCTTC. The chain has TRBV27 and TRBJ2-1; TRBD2 matches 12 bases. Germline V gene data show CDR1 as MNHEY and CDR2 as SMNVEV (reference sequence). The CDR3 has 19 residues. J was trimmed by 4 bases and V by 2 bases; bases with no gene match: 12.

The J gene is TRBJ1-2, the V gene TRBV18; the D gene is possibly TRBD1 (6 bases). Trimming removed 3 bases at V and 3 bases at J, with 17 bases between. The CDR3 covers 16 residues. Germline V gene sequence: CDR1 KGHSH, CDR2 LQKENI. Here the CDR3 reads CASSPLQGQGDYGYTF. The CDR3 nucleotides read TGTGCCAGCTCACCGTTACAGGGTCAAGGGGACTATGGCTACACCTTC.

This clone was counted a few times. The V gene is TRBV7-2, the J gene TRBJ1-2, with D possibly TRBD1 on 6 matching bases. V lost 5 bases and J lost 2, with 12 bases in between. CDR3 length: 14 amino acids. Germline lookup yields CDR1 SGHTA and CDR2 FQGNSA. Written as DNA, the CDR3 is TGTGCCAGCAGCCGGAGGGGGGACAACTATGGCTACACCTTC. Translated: CASSRRGDNYGYTF.

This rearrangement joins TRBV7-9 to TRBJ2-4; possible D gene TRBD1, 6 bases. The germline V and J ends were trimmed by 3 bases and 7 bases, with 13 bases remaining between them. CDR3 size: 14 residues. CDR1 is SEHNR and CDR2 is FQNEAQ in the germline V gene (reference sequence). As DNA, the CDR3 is TGTGCCAGCAGCTTCTCCAGGGGATCTAACATTCAGTACTTC. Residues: CASSFSRGSNIQYF.

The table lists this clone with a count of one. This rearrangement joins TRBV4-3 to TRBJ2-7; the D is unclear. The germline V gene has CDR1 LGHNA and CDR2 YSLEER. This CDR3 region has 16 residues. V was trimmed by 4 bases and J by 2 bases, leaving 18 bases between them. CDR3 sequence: CASSRGIGFLAYEQYF. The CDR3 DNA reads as TGCGCCAGCAGCCGGGGTATCGGGTTTCTGGCCTACGAGCAGTACTTC.